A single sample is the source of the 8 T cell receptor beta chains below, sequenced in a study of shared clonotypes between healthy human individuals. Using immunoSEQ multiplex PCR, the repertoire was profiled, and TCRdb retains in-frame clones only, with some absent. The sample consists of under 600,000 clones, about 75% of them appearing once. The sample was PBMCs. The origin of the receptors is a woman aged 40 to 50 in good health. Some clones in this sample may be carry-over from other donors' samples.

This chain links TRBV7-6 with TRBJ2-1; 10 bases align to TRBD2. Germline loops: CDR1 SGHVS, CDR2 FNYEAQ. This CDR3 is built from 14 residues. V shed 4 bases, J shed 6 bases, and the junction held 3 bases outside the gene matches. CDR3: CASSSAGGANEQFF. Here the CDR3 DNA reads TGTGCCAGCAGCTCAGCGGGAGGGGCCAATGAGCAGTTCTTC.

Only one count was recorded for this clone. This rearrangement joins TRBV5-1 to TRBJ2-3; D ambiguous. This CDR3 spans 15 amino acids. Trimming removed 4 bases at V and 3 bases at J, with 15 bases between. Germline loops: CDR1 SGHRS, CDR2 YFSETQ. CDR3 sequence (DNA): TGCGCCAGCAGCCAGACATCTAGTGGAACAGATACGCAGTATTTT. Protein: CASSQTSSGTDTQYF.

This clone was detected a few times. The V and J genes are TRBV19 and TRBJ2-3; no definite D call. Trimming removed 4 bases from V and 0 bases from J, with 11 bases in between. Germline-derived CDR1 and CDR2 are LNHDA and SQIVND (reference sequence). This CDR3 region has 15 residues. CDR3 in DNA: TGTGCCAGTAGTAGGGCGGCGACCAGCACAGATACGCAGTATTTT. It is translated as CASSRAATSTDTQYF.

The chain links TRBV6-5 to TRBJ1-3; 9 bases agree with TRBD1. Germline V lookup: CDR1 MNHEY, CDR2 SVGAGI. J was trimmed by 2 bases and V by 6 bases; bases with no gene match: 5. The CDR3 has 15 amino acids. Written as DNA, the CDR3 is TGTGCCAGCAGCCAGACAGGGGGTACTGGAAACACCATATATTTT. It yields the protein CASSQTGGTGNTIYF.

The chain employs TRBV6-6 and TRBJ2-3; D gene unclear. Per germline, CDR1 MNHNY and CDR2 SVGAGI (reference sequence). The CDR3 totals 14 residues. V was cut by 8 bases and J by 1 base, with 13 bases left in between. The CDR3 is CASGGPTRTDTQYF. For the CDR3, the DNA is TGTGCCAGCGGTGGCCCCACTCGCACAGATACGCAGTATTTT.

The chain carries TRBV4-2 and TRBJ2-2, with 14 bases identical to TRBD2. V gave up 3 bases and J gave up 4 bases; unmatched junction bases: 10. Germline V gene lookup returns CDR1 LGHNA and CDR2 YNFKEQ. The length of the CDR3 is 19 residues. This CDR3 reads CASSQRLAGGAKSTGELFF. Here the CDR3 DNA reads TGTGCCAGCAGCCAGCGACTAGCGGGAGGGGCGAAGAGCACCGGGGAGCTGTTTTTT.

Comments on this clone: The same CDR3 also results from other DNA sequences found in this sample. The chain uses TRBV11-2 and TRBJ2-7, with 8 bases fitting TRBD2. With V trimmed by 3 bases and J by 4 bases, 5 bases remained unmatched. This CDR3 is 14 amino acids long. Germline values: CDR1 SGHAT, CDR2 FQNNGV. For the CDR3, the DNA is TGTGCCAGCAGCTTGGGGGGGACTAGTTACGAGCAGTACTTC. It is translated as CASSLGGTSYEQYF.

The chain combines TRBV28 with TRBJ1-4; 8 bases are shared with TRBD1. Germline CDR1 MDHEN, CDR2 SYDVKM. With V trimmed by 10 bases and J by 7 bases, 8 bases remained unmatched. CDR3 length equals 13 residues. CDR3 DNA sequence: TGTGCCACCCTCGACAGGGGCGGTGAAAAACTGTTTTTT. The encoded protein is CATLDRGGEKLFF.